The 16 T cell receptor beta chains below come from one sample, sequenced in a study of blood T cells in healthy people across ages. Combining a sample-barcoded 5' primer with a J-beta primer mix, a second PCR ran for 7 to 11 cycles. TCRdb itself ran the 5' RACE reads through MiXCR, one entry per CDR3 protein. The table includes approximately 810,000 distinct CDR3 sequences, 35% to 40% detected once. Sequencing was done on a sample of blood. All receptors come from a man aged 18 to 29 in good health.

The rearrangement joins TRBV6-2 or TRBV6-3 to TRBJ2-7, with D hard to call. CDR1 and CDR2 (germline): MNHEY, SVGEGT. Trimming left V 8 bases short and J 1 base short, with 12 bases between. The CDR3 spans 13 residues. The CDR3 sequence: CASGRKESYEQYF. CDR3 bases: TGTGCCAGCGGACGGAAAGAATCCTACGAGCAGTACTTC.

The CDR3 region is CASSESWEINEQYF. In DNA, the CDR3 is TGTGCCAGTAGCGAGAGTTGGGAGATCAATGAGCAGTACTTC. The chain has TRBV7-6 and TRBJ2-5; D may be TRBD2 (5 bases). CDR1 SGHVS and CDR2 FNYEAQ come from the germline V gene. Trimming took 9 bases from V and 11 from J, leaving 25 bases between them. CDR3 length: 14 amino acids.

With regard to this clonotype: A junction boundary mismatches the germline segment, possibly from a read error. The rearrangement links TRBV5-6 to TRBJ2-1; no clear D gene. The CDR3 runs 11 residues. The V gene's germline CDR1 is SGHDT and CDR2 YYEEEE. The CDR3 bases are TGTGCCGGCAGCTTAGCTTCTGAGCAGTTCTTC. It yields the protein CAGSLASEQFF. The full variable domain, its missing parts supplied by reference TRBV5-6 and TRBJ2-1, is DAGVTQSPTHLIKTRGQQVTLRCSPKSGHDTVSWYQQALGQGPQFIFQYYEEEERQRGNFPDRFSGHQFPNYSSELNVNALLLGDSALYLCAGSLASEQFFGPGTRLTVL.

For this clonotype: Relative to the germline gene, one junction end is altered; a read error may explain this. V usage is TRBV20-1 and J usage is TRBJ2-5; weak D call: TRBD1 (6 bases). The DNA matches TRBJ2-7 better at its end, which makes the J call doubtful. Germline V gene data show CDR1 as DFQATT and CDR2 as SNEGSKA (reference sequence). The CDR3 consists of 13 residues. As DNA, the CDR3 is TGCAGCGCTAGAGGACAGCTGATGGACGAGCAGTACTTC. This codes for CSARGQLMDEQYF.

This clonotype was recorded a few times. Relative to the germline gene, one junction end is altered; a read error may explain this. The CDR3 here is CAWDYRRNSPLHF. The DNA of the CDR3 is TGCGCCTGGGATTACAGGAGGAATTCACCCCTCCACTTT. The gene calls are TRBV30 and TRBJ1-6; a possible D gene is TRBD1 (5 bases). The CDR3 length is 13 residues. Germline lookup yields CDR1 GTSNPN and CDR2 SVGIG (reference sequence).

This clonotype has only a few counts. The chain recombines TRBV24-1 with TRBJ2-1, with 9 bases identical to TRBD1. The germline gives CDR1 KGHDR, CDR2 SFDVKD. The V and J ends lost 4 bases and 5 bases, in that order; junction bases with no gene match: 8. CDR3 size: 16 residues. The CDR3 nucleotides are TGTGCCACCAGTGACGGTCCCGGGACAGGGAACAATGAGCAGTTCTTC. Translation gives CATSDGPGTGNNEQFF.

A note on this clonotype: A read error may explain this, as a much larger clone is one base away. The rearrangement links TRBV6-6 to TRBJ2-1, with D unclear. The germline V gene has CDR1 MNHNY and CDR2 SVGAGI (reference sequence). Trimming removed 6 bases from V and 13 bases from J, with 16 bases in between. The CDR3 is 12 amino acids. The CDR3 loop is CASSKTRETQFF. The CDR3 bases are TGTGCCAGCAGCAAGACGAGAGAGACCCAGTTCTTC.

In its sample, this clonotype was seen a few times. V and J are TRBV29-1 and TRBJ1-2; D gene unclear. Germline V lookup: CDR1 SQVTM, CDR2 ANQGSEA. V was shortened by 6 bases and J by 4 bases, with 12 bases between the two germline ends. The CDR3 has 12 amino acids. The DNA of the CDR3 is TGCAGCGTCCCCCTTTTTGGCTATGGCTACACCTTC. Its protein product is CSVPLFGYGYTF.

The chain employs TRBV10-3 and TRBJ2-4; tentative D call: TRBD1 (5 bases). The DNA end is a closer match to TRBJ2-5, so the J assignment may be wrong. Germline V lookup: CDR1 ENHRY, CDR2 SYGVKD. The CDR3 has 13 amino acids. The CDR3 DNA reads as TGTGCCATCAGTCCAGGGTTATTGGAGACCCAGTACTTC. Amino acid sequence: CAISPGLLETQYF.

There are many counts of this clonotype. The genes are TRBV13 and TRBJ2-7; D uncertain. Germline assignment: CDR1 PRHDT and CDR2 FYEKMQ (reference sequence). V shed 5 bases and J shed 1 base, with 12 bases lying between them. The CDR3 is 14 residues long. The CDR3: CASSPGMSSYEQYF. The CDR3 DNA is TGTGCCAGCAGCCCCGGAATGAGTTCCTACGAGCAGTACTTC.

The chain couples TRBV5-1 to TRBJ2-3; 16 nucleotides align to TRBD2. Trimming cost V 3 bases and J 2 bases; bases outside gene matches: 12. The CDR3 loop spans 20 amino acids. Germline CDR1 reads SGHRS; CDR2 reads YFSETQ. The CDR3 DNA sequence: TGCGCCAGCAGCTCAAGGGGACTAGCGGGGGGGCCCGAACTCACAGATACGCAGTATTTT. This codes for CASSSRGLAGGPELTDTQYF.

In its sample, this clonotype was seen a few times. The CDR3 reads CASSPSPDRGNQPQHF. Here the CDR3 DNA reads TGTGCCAGCAGCCCCAGCCCCGACAGGGGTAATCAGCCCCAGCATTTT. The V call is TRBV7-3, the J call TRBJ1-5; 8 bases are a match to TRBD1. Per the germline V gene, CDR1 is SGHTA and CDR2 is FQGTGA. The CDR3 spans 16 residues. The trim removed 5 bases at V and 4 bases at J, leaving 10 bases unmatched.

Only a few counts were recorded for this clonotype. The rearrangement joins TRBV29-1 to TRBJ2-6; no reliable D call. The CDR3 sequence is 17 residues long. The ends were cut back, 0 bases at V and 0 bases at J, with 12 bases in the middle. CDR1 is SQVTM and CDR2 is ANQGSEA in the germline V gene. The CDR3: CSVEEGSYFSGANVLTF. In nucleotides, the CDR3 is TGCAGCGTTGAAGAGGGATCCTACTTCTCTGGGGCCAACGTCCTGACTTTC.

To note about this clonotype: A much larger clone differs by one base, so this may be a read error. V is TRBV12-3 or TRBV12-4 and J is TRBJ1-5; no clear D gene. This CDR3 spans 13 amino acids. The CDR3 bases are TGTGCCGGCAGGCGGGAGACCAATCAGCCCCAGCATTTT. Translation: CAGRRETNQPQHF.

DNA for the CDR3: TGTGCCAGCAGTTTCGGGACAGGAGTGTCACCCCTCCACTTT. Amino acids: CASSFGTGVSPLHF. This chain connects TRBV28 to TRBJ1-6, with 8 bases aligning to TRBD1. The CDR3 covers 14 residues. Germline CDR1 reads MDHEN; CDR2 reads SYDVKM. J lost 10 bases, V lost 3 bases, and 5 bases had no gene match.

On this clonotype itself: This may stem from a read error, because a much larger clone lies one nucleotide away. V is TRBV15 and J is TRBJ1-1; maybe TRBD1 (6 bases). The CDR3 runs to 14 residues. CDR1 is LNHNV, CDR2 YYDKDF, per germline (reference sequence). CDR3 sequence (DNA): TGTGCCACCTGCCTTGGGGGCTGGAACACTGAAGTTTTCTTT. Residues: CATCLGGWNTEVFF.